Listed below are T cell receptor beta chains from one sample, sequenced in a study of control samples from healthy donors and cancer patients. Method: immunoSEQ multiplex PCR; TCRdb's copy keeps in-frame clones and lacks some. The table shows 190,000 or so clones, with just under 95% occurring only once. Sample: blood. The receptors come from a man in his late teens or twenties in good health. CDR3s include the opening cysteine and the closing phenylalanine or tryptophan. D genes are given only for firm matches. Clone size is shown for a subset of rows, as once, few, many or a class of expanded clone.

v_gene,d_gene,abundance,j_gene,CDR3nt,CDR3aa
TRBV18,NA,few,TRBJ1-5,TGTGCCAGCTCACAGGTGCAGGATCAGCCCCAGCATTTT,CASSQVQDQPQHF
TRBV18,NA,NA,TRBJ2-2,TGTGCCAGCTCAAAAGAGGGTTTTTCCACCGGGGAGCTGTTTTTT,CASSKEGFSTGELFF
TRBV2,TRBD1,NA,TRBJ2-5,TGTGCCAGCAGGAGTCGCCTAACAGGGGAAGAGGAGACCCAGTACTTC,CASRSRLTGEEETQYF
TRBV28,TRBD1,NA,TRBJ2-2,TGTGCCAGCAGCAACAGGGGGAGTACGAACACCGGGGAGCTGTTTTTT,CASSNRGSTNTGELFF
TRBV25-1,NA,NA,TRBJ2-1,TGTGCCAGCAGTGGCAGGACGGGCTCCTACAATGAGCAGTTCTTC,CASSGRTGSYNEQFF
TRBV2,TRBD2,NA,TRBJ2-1,TGTGCCAGCAGGCCTACTAGCGGGGGGGACAATGAGCAGTTCTTC,CASRPTSGGDNEQFF
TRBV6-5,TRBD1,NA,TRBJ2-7,TGTGCCAGCAGTTACTCGAGGACAGGGGCAAGTGGCGAGCAGTACTTC,CASSYSRTGASGEQYF
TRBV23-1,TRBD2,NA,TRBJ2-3,TGCGCCAGCCCCCCAGGCAGACTAGCCCACACAGATACGCAGTATTTT,CASPPGRLAHTDTQYF
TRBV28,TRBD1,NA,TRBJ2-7,TGTGCCAGCTTCCAGGGGGCAGCAGGTTCCTACGAGCAGTACTTC,CASFQGAAGSYEQYF
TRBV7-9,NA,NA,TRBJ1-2,TGTGCCAGCAGCTTGGCAGGGGCCTATGGCTACACCTTC,CASSLAGAYGYTF
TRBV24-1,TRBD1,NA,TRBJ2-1,TGTGCCACCAGAAGTACAAGGGGGCCAGGTGGTGAGCAGTTCTTC,CATRSTRGPGGEQFF
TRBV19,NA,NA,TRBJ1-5,TGTGCCAGCGGTAGACGTAGTAGCAATCAGCCCCAGCATTTT,CASGRRSSNQPQHF
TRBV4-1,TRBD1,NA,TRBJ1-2,TGCGCCAGCAGCCCCACGACAGGGGGCCCTGCTAACTATGGCTACACCTTC,CASSPTTGGPANYGYTF
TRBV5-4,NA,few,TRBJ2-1,TGTGCCAGCAGCTTAGGCAGGGGACCCTACAATGAGCAGTTCTTC,CASSLGRGPYNEQFF
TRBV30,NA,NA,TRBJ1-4,TGTGCCTGGAGTGCCTCACAGGTGTTTTTT,CAWSASQVFF
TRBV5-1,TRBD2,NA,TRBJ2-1,TGCGCCAGCAGCTCAGCGGGGTTAGCCCATGAGCAGTTCTTC,CASSSAGLAHEQFF
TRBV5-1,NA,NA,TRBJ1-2,TGCGCCAGCAGCTTGGGTATCAACTATGGCTACACCTTC,CASSLGINYGYTF
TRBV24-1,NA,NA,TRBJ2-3,TGTGCCACCAGTTTTGAGGGGAATACGCAGTATTTT,CATSFEGNTQYF
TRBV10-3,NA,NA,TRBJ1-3,TGTGCCATCAGTGAGTCCCGGGACACTGGAAACACCATATATTTT,CAISESRDTGNTIYF
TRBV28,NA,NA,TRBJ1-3,TGTGCCAGCAGTGCTGATCTTCCCTCTGGAAACACCATATATTTT,CASSADLPSGNTIYF
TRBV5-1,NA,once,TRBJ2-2,TGCGCCAGCAGCTTGGACCAAGGCAGGTCCTACGGGGAGCTGTTTTTT,CASSLDQGRSYGELFF
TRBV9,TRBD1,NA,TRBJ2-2,TGTGCCAGCAAGCAGGGGGCGACCGGGGAGCTGTTTTTT,CASKQGATGELFF
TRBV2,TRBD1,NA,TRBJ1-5,TGTGCCAGCAGTGCGGACAGGGGGCGAGCGAGTCAGCATTTT,CASSADRGRASQHF
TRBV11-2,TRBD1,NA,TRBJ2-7,TGTGCCAGCAGCTCAACCGACAGGGGGTACGGCTACGAGCAGTACTTC,CASSSTDRGYGYEQYF
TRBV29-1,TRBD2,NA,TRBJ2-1,TGCAGCGTTGTTCGGGGGGGCAATGAGCAGTTCTTC,CSVVRGGNEQFF
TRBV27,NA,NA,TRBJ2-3,TGTGCCAGCCGCCGTCCAACCACAGATACGCAGTATTTT,CASRRPTTDTQYF
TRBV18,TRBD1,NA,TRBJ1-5,TGTGCCAGCTCACCTATACCGGTCGGGACAGCGAGCAATCAGCCCCAGCATTTT,CASSPIPVGTASNQPQHF
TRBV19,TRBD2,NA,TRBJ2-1,TGTGCCAGTCGACAGCGGGGGGACTCCTACAATGAGCAGTTCTTC,CASRQRGDSYNEQFF
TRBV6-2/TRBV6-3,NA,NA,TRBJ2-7,TGTGCCAGCAGTCGGGGTAGCCCTCTCGGACGCGAGCAGTACTTC,CASSRGSPLGREQYF